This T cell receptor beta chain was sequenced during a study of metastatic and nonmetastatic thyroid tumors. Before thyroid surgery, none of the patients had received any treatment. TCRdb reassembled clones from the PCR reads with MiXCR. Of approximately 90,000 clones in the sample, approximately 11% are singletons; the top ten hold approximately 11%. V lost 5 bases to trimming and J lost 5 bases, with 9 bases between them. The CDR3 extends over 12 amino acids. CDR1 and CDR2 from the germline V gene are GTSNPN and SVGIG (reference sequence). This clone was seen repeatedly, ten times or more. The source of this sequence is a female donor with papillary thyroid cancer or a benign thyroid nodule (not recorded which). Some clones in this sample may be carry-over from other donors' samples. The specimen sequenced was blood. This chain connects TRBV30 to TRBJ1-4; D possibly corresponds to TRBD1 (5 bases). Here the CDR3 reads CAWAGPNEKLFF. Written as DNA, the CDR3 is TGTGCCTGGGCGGGACCAAATGAAAAACTGTTTTTT.